The rows below give T cell receptor beta chains drawn from one sample of a study of a mutant IDH1 vaccine in newly diagnosed glioma. Their recognized antigens are unknown. Repertoires were generated with immunoSEQ multiplex PCR, while TCRdb's copy carries only in-frame clones and drops some. The sample contains roughly 32,000 clones, roughly 80% of which appear only once. The source was PBMCs, collected from a glioma patient whose treatment included an IDH1 peptide vaccine. These receptors originate from a woman aged 25 to 45 with glioma. Some clones in this sample may be carry-over from other donors' samples. The CDR3 runs from the conserved cysteine through the conserved F or W. Fields, in order: D gene, V gene, clone size, J gene, CDR3 length, CDR3 protein, CDR3 DNA. D genes are given only for firm matches. Clone size appears in some rows only: once, few, many, or a class for an expanded clone.

d_gene: -
v_gene: TRBV9
abundance: few
j_gene: TRBJ1-1
len: 13
CDR3aa: CASSPKPGSEAFF
CDR3nt: TGTGCCAGCAGCCCTAAGCCAGGGAGTGAAGCTTTCTTT

d_gene: TRBD1
v_gene: TRBV7-8
abundance: -
j_gene: TRBJ2-2
len: 16
CDR3aa: CASSPFQGARDGELFF
CDR3nt: TGTGCCAGCAGCCCTTTCCAGGGGGCGCGGGACGGGGAGCTGTTTTTT

d_gene: -
v_gene: TRBV9
abundance: -
j_gene: TRBJ2-2
len: 15
CDR3aa: CASSSHTKNTGELFF
CDR3nt: TGTGCCAGCAGCTCCCACACGAAAAACACCGGGGAGCTGTTTTTT

d_gene: -
v_gene: TRBV7-2
abundance: -
j_gene: TRBJ1-1
len: 13
CDR3aa: CASSRGRVTEAFF
CDR3nt: TGTGCCAGCAGCCGTGGGAGAGTCACTGAAGCTTTCTTT

d_gene: -
v_gene: TRBV27
abundance: few
j_gene: TRBJ2-5
len: 10
CDR3aa: CASTPETQYF
CDR3nt: TGTGCCAGCACCCCCGAGACCCAGTACTTC

d_gene: TRBD1
v_gene: TRBV7-8
abundance: once
j_gene: TRBJ1-3
len: 17
CDR3aa: CASSQSRDRGSGNTIYF
CDR3nt: TGTGCCAGCAGCCAATCCCGGGACAGGGGCTCTGGAAACACCATATATTTT

d_gene: -
v_gene: TRBV30
abundance: -
j_gene: TRBJ2-1
len: 17
CDR3aa: CAGTGAQLAVSYNEQFF
CDR3nt: TGTGCCGGGACAGGTGCCCAGCTAGCGGTTTCCTACAATGAGCAGTTCTTC

d_gene: -
v_gene: TRBV9
abundance: -
j_gene: TRBJ1-2
len: 13
CDR3aa: CASSGGIPKGYTF
CDR3nt: TGTGCCAGCAGCGGCGGAATTCCAAAGGGCTACACCTTC

d_gene: -
v_gene: TRBV2
abundance: -
j_gene: TRBJ2-2
len: 15
CDR3aa: CASSDQGEGTGELFF
CDR3nt: TGTGCCAGCAGTGATCAGGGAGAGGGGACCGGGGAGCTGTTTTTT

d_gene: TRBD1
v_gene: TRBV7-9
abundance: -
j_gene: TRBJ2-7
len: 14
CDR3aa: CASSFDRGPNEQYF
CDR3nt: TGTGCCAGCAGCTTCGACAGGGGCCCCAACGAGCAGTACTTC

d_gene: TRBD2
v_gene: TRBV28
abundance: -
j_gene: TRBJ2-1
len: 14
CDR3aa: CASMTSGRYNEQFF
CDR3nt: TGTGCCTCTATGACTAGCGGGAGATACAATGAGCAGTTCTTC

d_gene: -
v_gene: TRBV27
abundance: -
j_gene: TRBJ1-1
len: 14
CDR3aa: CASSLEDRNTEAFF
CDR3nt: TGTGCCAGCAGTTTAGAGGACAGGAACACTGAAGCTTTCTTT

d_gene: -
v_gene: TRBV27
abundance: once
j_gene: TRBJ1-4
len: 12
CDR3aa: CASSPGNEKLFF
CDR3nt: TGTGCCAGCAGTCCGGGGAATGAAAAACTGTTTTTT

d_gene: -
v_gene: TRBV7-8
abundance: -
j_gene: TRBJ1-5
len: 13
CDR3aa: CASSLGLNQPQHF
CDR3nt: TGTGCCAGCAGCTTGGGGCTGAATCAGCCCCAGCATTTT

d_gene: -
v_gene: TRBV19
abundance: -
j_gene: TRBJ1-4
len: 15
CDR3aa: CASSSRTAGDEKLFF
CDR3nt: TGTGCCAGTAGTTCCCGGACAGCGGGAGATGAAAAACTGTTTTTT

d_gene: TRBD2
v_gene: TRBV7-9
abundance: -
j_gene: TRBJ2-7
len: 16
CDR3aa: CASSSPASGGPYEQYF
CDR3nt: TGTGCCAGCAGCTCCCCGGCTAGCGGGGGGCCCTACGAGCAGTACTTC

d_gene: TRBD1
v_gene: TRBV19
abundance: -
j_gene: TRBJ1-5
len: 19
CDR3aa: CASMAFVDRTYYSNQPQHF
CDR3nt: TGTGCCAGTATGGCCTTCGTGGACAGGACATACTATAGCAATCAGCCCCAGCATTTT

d_gene: -
v_gene: TRBV14
abundance: -
j_gene: TRBJ2-6
len: 13
CDR3aa: CASSQAGANVLTF
CDR3nt: TGTGCCAGCAGCCAAGCTGGGGCCAACGTCCTGACTTTC

d_gene: TRBD1
v_gene: TRBV5-1
abundance: -
j_gene: TRBJ2-7
len: 17
CDR3aa: CASSLLANRGYSYEQYF
CDR3nt: TGCGCCAGCAGCTTGTTAGCGAACAGGGGGTATTCCTACGAGCAGTACTTC

d_gene: -
v_gene: TRBV12-5
abundance: -
j_gene: TRBJ2-1
len: 14
CDR3aa: CASGTSGGDNEQFF
CDR3nt: TGTGCTAGTGGTACATCAGGGGGGGACAATGAGCAGTTCTTC

d_gene: TRBD2
v_gene: TRBV6-5
abundance: -
j_gene: TRBJ2-2
len: 16
CDR3aa: CASSYSRGGGTGELFF
CDR3nt: TGTGCCAGCAGTTACTCCCGGGGCGGGGGCACCGGGGAGCTGTTTTTT

d_gene: -
v_gene: TRBV27
abundance: -
j_gene: TRBJ2-7
len: 14
CDR3aa: CASSLGRSSYEQYF
CDR3nt: TGTGCCAGCAGTTTAGGAAGGAGCTCCTACGAGCAGTACTTC

d_gene: -
v_gene: TRBV6-5
abundance: -
j_gene: TRBJ1-1
len: 15
CDR3aa: CASSYSRWGNTEAFF
CDR3nt: TGTGCCAGCAGTTACAGTCGGTGGGGGAACACTGAAGCTTTCTTT

d_gene: -
v_gene: TRBV5-6
abundance: once
j_gene: TRBJ1-2
len: 13
CDR3aa: CASSSNRKDGYTF
CDR3nt: TGTGCCAGCAGCTCCAACCGGAAAGATGGCTACACCTTC

d_gene: TRBD1
v_gene: TRBV23-1
abundance: -
j_gene: TRBJ1-2
len: 15
CDR3aa: CASSQGTVPPDGYTF
CDR3nt: TGCGCCAGCAGTCAAGGGACAGTCCCACCGGATGGCTACACCTTC

d_gene: TRBD2
v_gene: TRBV27
abundance: -
j_gene: TRBJ2-5
len: 17
CDR3aa: CASSSRTSGRGSETQYF
CDR3nt: TGTGCCAGCAGTTCTAGGACTAGCGGGAGGGGATCCGAGACCCAGTACTTC

d_gene: -
v_gene: TRBV6-6
abundance: -
j_gene: TRBJ2-1
len: 12
CDR3aa: CASSARQGGQFF
CDR3nt: TGTGCCAGCAGTGCACGACAGGGAGGGCAGTTCTTC

d_gene: TRBD1
v_gene: TRBV6-4
abundance: -
j_gene: TRBJ1-2
len: 16
CDR3aa: CASSDSSFRGRGGYTF
CDR3nt: TGTGCCAGCAGTGACTCGAGCTTTAGGGGGCGCGGTGGCTACACCTTC

d_gene: TRBD1
v_gene: TRBV30
abundance: -
j_gene: TRBJ1-2
len: 16
CDR3aa: CAWSPSDRAGRNGYTF
CDR3nt: TGTGCCTGGAGTCCGTCGGACAGGGCAGGTCGAAATGGCTACACCTTC

d_gene: -
v_gene: TRBV7-8
abundance: -
j_gene: TRBJ1-2
len: 13
CDR3aa: CASSFPDARGYTF
CDR3nt: TGTGCCAGCAGCTTCCCAGATGCTCGGGGCTACACCTTC

d_gene: -
v_gene: TRBV4-1
abundance: -
j_gene: TRBJ2-2
len: 16
CDR3aa: CASSQSTDGGTGELFF
CDR3nt: TGCGCCAGCAGCCAATCTACAGATGGAGGGACCGGGGAGCTGTTTTTT